The clone carrying this T cell receptor beta chain was observed a single time. 60 Vbeta and 13 Jbeta primers were used in PCR. Measured with immunoSEQ multiplex PCR; TCRdb has only the in-frame clones, and not every one. In the table there are some 120,000 clones, about four fifths of which are singletons. The sample originates from a study of cytomegalovirus exposure and HLA in healthy donors. The germline V gene encodes CDR1 SGHTA and CDR2 FQGNSA. The junction had 13 bases not matched to a gene; V was cut back by 3 bases and J by 0 bases. The CDR3 extends over 19 amino acids. This clonotype originated in a man in his thirties or forties in good health and CMV-seronegative. The sample taken for sequencing was PBMCs. This rearrangement joins TRBV7-2 to TRBJ2-4; TRBD1 aligns across 8 bases. The CDR3: CASSLGQQGALLAKNIQYF. CDR3 in DNA: TGTGCCAGCAGCTTGGGACAGCAGGGGGCTCTACTAGCCAAAAACATTCAGTACTTC.